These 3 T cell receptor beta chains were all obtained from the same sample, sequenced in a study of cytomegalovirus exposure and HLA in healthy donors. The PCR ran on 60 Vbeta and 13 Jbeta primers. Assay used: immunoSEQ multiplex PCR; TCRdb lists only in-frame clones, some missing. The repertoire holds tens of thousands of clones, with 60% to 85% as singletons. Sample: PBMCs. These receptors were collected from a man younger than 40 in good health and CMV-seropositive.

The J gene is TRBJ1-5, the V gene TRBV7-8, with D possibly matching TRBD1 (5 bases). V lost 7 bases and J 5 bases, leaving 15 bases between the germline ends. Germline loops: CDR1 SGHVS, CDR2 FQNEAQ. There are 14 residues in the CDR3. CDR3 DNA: TGTGCCAGCACCGTGGGGGGTTTCGATCAGCCCCAGCATTTT. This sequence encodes CASTVGGFDQPQHF.

The CDR3 here is CATSRDRRIPYGYTF. CDR3 coding DNA: TGTGCCACCAGCAGAGACCGCAGGATACCCTATGGCTACACCTTC. The chain recombines TRBV15 with TRBJ1-2; D ambiguous. Germline loops: CDR1 LNHNV, CDR2 YYDKDF (reference sequence). CDR3 length: 15 amino acids. V lost 0 bases and J 4 bases, leaving 12 bases between the germline ends.

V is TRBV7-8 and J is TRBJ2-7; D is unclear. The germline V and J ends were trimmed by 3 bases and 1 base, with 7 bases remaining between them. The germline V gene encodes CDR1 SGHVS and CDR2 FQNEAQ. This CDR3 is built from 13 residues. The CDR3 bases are TGTGCCAGCAGCTTGGCCAGATCCTACGAGCAGTACTTC. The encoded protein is CASSLARSYEQYF.